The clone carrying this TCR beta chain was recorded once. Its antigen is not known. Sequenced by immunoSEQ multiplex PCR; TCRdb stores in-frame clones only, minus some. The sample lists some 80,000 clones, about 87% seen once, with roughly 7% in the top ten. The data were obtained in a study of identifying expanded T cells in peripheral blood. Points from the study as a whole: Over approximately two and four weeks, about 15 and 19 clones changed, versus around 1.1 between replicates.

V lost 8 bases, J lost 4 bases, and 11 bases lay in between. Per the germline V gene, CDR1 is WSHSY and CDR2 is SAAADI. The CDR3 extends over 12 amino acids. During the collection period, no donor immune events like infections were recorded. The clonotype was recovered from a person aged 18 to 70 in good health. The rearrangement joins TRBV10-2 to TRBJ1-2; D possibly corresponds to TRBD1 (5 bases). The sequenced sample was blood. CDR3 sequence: CASWDGLYGYTF. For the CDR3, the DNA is TGCGCCAGCTGGGACGGCCTCTATGGCTACACCTTC.